Listed below are T cell receptor beta chains from one sample, sequenced in a study of blood T cells in healthy people across ages. Each CDR3 protein is one row after TCRdb ran MiXCR on the 5' RACE reads. The table lists some 1.4 million distinct CDR3 sequences, 42% of them singletons, with less than 8% in the top ten. The sample consisted of blood. The receptors derive from a woman between 18 and 29 years old in good health. The CDR3 runs from the conserved cysteine through the conserved F or W. Each record gives: D gene, clone size, V gene, J gene, CDR3 DNA, CDR3 protein. The D gene is left open where the match is weak. Clone sizes are given selectively: once, few, many, or a class where the clone is expanded.

-	-	TRBV20-1	TRBJ2-7	TGCAGTGCAACAAAGCGGTCGGAGCAGTTCTACGAGCAGTACTTC	CSATKRSEQFYEQYF
-	-	TRBV13	TRBJ2-1	TGTGCCAGCAGCTCCGACCGGTCGTGGCTGGGGCAGTTCTTC	CASSSDRSWLGQFF
TRBD1	-	TRBV10-2	TRBJ1-2	TGCGCCGGCAGTGCCGGGACAGGGGGCCCCTATGGCTACACCTTC	CAGSAGTGGPYGYTF
TRBD1	many	TRBV6-2/TRBV6-3	TRBJ2-5	TGTGCCAGCAGTTACGGACAGGGGATAGAGACCCAGTACTTC	CASSYGQGIETQYF
TRBD1	-	TRBV7-2	TRBJ1-2	TGTGCCAGCAGCCCCGACAGGGGGCTGGGTGGCTACACCTTC	CASSPDRGLGGYTF
TRBD2	few	TRBV11-2	TRBJ2-1	TGTGCCAGCAGCTTAGCCGTACTAGCGGGAGAGGGCAATGAGCAGTTCTTC	CASSLAVLAGEGNEQFF
-	-	TRBV10-3	TRBJ1-1	TGTGCCATCACGAAAATCTCCGGGGGGAACGCTGAAGCTTTCTTT	CAITKISGGNAEAFF
-	-	TRBV29-1	TRBJ2-6	TGCAGCGCCGGGGAGGTCGGGGCCAACGTCCTGACTTTC	CSAGEVGANVLTF
TRBD2	few	TRBV10-3	TRBJ2-1	TGTGCCATCACTAACGGGGGGGGCCTGGATGAGCAGTTCTTC	CAITNGGGLDEQFF
-	-	TRBV10-3	TRBJ2-1	TGTGCCATCAGCCGAGGTAGCAGTTACAATGAGCAGTTCTTC	CAISRGSSYNEQFF
-	-	TRBV4-1	TRBJ1-6	TGCGCCAGCAGCCAACCGGACTTCCAGAGCTCCTATAATTCACCCCTCCACTTT	CASSQPDFQSSYNSPLHF
-	-	TRBV5-1	TRBJ2-3	TGCGCCAGCAGCTTGGTGGCTAGCGCAGACACAGATACGCAGTATTTT	CASSLVASADTDTQYF
-	-	TRBV18	TRBJ1-2	TGTGCCAGCTCTGAGGAGGTTTTAGACTATGGCTACACCTTC	CASSEEVLDYGYTF
-	many	TRBV9	TRBJ1-1	TGTGCCAGCAGCGTAGGTCCGGAGGGAACTGAAGCTTTCTTT	CASSVGPEGTEAFF
TRBD1	few	TRBV6-2/TRBV6-3	TRBJ2-7	TGTGCCAGCAAACTCACGACAGGGGTTTACGAGCAGTACTTC	CASKLTTGVYEQYF
TRBD1	many	TRBV7-2	TRBJ1-2	TGTGCCAGCAGCCCTAGGACAGGGGAAAACTATGGCTACACCTTC	CASSPRTGENYGYTF
-	many	TRBV11-2	TRBJ2-7	TGTGCCAGCAGCTTGCTTAGGTGGCACGAGCAGTACTTC	CASSLLRWHEQYF
-	few	TRBV6-5	TRBJ2-3	TGTGCCAGCAGTTGGGGCGCGGCCCCGGCGGTTGCAGATACGCAGTATTTT	CASSWGAAPAVADTQYF
-	-	TRBV18	TRBJ1-2	TGTGCCAGCTCACCGGATGTACAGACGTTCGGCTACACCTTC	CASSPDVQTFGYTF
TRBD1	many	TRBV12-3/TRBV12-4	TRBJ2-2	TGTGCCAGCAGACCCAAAACAGGGGGCTCGAACACCGGGGAGCTGTTTTTT	CASRPKTGGSNTGELFF
TRBD1	-	TRBV20-1	TRBJ1-5	TGCAGTGCTAGAGATCGAGGACAGGGGATCGATCAGCCCCAGCATTTT	CSARDRGQGIDQPQHF
-	-	TRBV12-3/TRBV12-4	TRBJ2-7	TGTGCCAGCAGTTTTGGGAGTACGGGGGCCTACGAGCAGTACTTC	CASSFGSTGAYEQYF
-	-	TRBV4-1	TRBJ2-2	TGCGCCAGCAGCCAAGGGGATAGGACCGGGGAGCTGTTTTTT	CASSQGDRTGELFF
TRBD2	few	TRBV6-2/TRBV6-3	TRBJ2-1	TGTGCCAGCAGTTACCCCACTAGCGGGAGGGCCGTTGGTGAGCAGTTCTTC	CASSYPTSGRAVGEQFF
TRBD1	-	TRBV4-3	TRBJ2-7	TGCGCCAGCAGCCAAGATGTTGGACAGGGCCTGGAGCAGTACTTC	CASSQDVGQGLEQYF
-	-	TRBV20-1	TRBJ2-7	TGCAGTGCTAGCGATCTCAATCTGGGGCAGACCTACTCCTACGAGCAGTACTTC	CSASDLNLGQTYSYEQYF
-	-	TRBV10-3	TRBJ2-5	TGTGCCATCAGGGGGGATGGAGAGACCCTGTACTTC	CAIRGDGETLYF
-	few	TRBV6-2/TRBV6-3	TRBJ2-1	TGTGCCAGTACCCCAGTCTCCTACAATGAGCAGTTCTTC	CASTPVSYNEQFF
-	many	TRBV7-2	TRBJ2-2	TGTGCCAGCAGCGTTAATAGGGGGGCCGGGGAGCTGTTTTTT	CASSVNRGAGELFF
-	few	TRBV4-2	TRBJ1-6	TGTGCCAGCAGCCACGGACCCCCGACCAAGGACAGCCCGCCCTATAATTCACCCCTCCACTTT	CASSHGPPTKDSPPYNSPLHF
TRBD2	-	TRBV7-2	TRBJ2-7	TGTGCCAGCAGCTCAACTAGCGGGGTGGGCTACGAGCAGTACTTC	CASSSTSGVGYEQYF
-	-	TRBV2	TRBJ1-5	TGTGCCAGCACCAGAGAAGATCAGCCCCAGCATTTT	CASTREDQPQHF
-	-	TRBV6-1	TRBJ2-3	TGTGCCAGCACCCGTGACATGTTCACAGATACGCAGTATTTT	CASTRDMFTDTQYF
TRBD1	-	TRBV12-3/TRBV12-4	TRBJ2-2	TGTGCCAGCAGTGCACCGGGACAGGGCATCACCGGGGAGCTGTTTTTT	CASSAPGQGITGELFF
-	-	TRBV3-1	TRBJ2-6	TGTGCCAGCAGCATTCTCTCTGGGGCCAACGTCCTGACTTTC	CASSILSGANVLTF
-	-	TRBV20-1	TRBJ2-1	TGCAGTGCTAGAGGCGAACTCCCCAATGAGCAGTTCTTC	CSARGELPNEQFF
TRBD2	-	TRBV9	TRBJ2-7	TGTGCCAGCAGCGCCCCCGGGACTAGCGGGTCGAGCTCCTACGAGCAGTACTTC	CASSAPGTSGSSSYEQYF